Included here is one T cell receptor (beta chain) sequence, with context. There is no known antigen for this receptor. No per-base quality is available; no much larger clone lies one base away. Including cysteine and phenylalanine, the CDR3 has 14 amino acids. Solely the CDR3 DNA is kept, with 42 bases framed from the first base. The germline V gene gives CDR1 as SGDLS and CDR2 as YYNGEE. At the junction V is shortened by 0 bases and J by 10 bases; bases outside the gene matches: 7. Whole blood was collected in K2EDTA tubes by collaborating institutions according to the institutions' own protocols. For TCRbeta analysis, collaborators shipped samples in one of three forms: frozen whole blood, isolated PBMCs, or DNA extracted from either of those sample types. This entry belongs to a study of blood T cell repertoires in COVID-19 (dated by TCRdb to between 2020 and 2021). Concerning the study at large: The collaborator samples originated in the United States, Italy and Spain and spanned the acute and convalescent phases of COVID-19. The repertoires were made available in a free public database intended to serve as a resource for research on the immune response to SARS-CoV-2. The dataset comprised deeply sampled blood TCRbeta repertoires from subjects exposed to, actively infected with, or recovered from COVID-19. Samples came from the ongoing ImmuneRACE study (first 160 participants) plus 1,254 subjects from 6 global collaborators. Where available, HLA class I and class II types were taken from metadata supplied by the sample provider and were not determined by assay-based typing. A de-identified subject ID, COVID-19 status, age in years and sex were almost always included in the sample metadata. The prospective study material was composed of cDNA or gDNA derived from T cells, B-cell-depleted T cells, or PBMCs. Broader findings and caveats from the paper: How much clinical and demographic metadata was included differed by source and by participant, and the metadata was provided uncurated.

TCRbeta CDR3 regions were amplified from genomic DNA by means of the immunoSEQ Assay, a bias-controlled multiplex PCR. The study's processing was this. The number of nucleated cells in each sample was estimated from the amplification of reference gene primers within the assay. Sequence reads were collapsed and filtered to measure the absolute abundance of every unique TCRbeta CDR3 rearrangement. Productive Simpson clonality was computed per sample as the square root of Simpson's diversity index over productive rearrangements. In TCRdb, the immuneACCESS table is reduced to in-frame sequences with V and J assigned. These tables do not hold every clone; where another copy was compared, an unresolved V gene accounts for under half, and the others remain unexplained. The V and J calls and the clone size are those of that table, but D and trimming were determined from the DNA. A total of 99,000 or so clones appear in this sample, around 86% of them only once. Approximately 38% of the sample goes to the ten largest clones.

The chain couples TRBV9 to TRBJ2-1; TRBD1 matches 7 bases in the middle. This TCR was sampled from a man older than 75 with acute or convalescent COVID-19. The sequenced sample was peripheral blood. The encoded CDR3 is CASSVATGAGEQFF. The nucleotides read TGTGCCAGCAGCGTAGCTACAGGGGCAGGAGAGCAGTTCTTC.